The sequence of this T cell receptor (beta chain) was determined in a study of cytomegalovirus exposure and HLA in healthy donors. Both 60 Vbeta primers and 13 Jbeta primers went into the PCR. Sequencing was performed with immunoSEQ multiplex PCR; in TCRdb, only in-frame clones are kept and a portion is missing. The repertoire includes fewer than 200,000 clones, approximately 80% of them detected once, and 0.5% sits in the top ten. Overall study findings and caveats: Versus the approximately 700-donor mean, an Asian-associated ancestry cluster reportedly showed fewer N-insertions in a later analysis.

This CDR3 has 13 residues. The ends were cut back, 5 bases at V and 5 bases at J, with 12 bases in the middle. Germline CDR1 LNHDA, CDR2 SQIVND (reference sequence). Comments on this clone: Its antigen remains unidentified.

The specimen sequenced was PBMCs. The V call is TRBV19, the J call TRBJ1-1, with D possibly TRBD1 on 6 matching bases. The source of this sequence is a woman aged 45-65 years in good health and CMV-seronegative. The CDR3 sequence is CASSAGGLTEAFF. The DNA of the CDR3 is TGTGCCAGTAGTGCGGGGGGGCTTACTGAAGCTTTCTTT.